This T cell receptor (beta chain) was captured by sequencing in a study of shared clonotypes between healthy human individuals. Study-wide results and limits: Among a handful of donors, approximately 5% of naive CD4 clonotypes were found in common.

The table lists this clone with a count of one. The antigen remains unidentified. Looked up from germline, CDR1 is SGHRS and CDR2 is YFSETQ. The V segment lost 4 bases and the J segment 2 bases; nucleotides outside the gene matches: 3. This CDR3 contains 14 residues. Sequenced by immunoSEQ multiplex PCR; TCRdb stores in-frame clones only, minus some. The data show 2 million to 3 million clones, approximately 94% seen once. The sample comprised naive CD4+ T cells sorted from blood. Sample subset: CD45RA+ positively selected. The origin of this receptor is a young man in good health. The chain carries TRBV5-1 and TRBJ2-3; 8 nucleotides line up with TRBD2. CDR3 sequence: CASSQGLVTDTQYF. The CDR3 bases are TGCGCCAGCAGCCAGGGACTAGTCACAGATACGCAGTATTTT.